The sequence of this TCR beta chain was determined in a study of blood T cell repertoires in COVID-19. For the study at large: Researchers got acute and convalescent COVID-19 samples from the United States, Italy and Spain. Sources were T cells, B-cell-depleted T cells, or PBMCs; the material itself was cDNA or gDNA.

Sequencing used immunoSEQ multiplex PCR; TCRdb keeps in-frame clones, though not all of them. The table has around 100,000 clones, less than 90% seen once. CDR1 and CDR2 from the germline V gene are MDHEN and SYDVKM. The CDR3 loop spans 20 amino acids. V shed 4 bases and J 1 base; nucleotides not matched to a gene: 15. The receptor was derived from a man older than 75 with acute or convalescent COVID-19. Sequences were obtained from peripheral blood. This chain links TRBV28 with TRBJ2-7; TRBD2 matches 14 bases. The CDR3 DNA reads TGTGCCAGCAGTTCCGATAGGGGGACTAGCGGGAGTGGGAGGTCCTACGAGCAGTACTTC. It is translated as CASSSDRGTSGSGRSYEQYF. The full variable domain, with the rest looked up from reference TRBV28 and TRBJ2-7, is DVKVTQSSRYLVKRTGEKVFLECVQDMDHENMFWYRQDPGLGLRLIYFSYDVKMKEKGDIPEGYSVSREKKERFSLILESASTNQTSMYLCASSSDRGTSGSGRSYEQYFGPGTRLTVT.